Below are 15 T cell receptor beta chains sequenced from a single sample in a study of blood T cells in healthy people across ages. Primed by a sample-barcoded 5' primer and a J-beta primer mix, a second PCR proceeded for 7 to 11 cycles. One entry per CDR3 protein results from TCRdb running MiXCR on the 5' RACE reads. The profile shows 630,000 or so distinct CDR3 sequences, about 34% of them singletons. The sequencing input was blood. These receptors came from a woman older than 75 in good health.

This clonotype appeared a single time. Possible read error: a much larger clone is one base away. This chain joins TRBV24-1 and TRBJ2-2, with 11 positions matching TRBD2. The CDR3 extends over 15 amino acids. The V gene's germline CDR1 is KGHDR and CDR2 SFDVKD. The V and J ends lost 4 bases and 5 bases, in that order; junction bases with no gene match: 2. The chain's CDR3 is CATSDPSGGTGELFF. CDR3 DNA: TGTGCCACCAGTGACCCTAGCGGGGGGACCGGGGAGCTGTTTTTT.

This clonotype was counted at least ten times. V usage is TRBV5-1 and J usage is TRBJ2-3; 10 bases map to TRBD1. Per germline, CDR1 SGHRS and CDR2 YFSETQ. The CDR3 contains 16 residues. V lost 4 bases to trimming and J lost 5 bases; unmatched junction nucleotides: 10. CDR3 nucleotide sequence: TGCGCCAGCAGCCGAGAAGGACAGGGGGTGGTAGATACGCAGTATTTT. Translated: CASSREGQGVVDTQYF.

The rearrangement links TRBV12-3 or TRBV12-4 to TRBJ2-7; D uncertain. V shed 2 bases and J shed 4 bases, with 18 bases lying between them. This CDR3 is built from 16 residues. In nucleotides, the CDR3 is TGTGCCAGCAGTTTATCCCCACAACTTTGGGGATACGAGCAGTACTTC. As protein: CASSLSPQLWGYEQYF.

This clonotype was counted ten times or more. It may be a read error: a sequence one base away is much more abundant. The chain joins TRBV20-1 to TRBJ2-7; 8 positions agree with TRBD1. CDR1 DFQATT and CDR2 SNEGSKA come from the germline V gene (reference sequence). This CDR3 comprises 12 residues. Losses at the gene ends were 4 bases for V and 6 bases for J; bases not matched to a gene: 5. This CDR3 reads CSANDRGAEQYF. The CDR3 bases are TGCAGTGCTAACGACAGGGGTGCCGAGCAGTACTTC.

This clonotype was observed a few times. The DNA for the CDR3 is TGTGCCAGTAGGCCACCAGGAGATGGATCTGAAGCTTTCTTT. This encodes CASRPPGDGSEAFF. The V and J genes are TRBV19 and TRBJ1-1; no clear D. Trimming removed 6 bases from V and 6 bases from J, with 17 bases in between. The CDR3 totals 14 residues. CDR1 and CDR2 (germline): LNHDA, SQIVND (reference sequence).

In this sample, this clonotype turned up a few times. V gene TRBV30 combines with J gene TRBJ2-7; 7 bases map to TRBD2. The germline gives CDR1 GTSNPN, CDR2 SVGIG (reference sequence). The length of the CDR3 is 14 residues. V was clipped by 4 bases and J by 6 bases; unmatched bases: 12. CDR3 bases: TGTGCCTGGACCCGGGCTAGCGGAGGGCCCGAGCAGTACTTC. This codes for CAWTRASGGPEQYF.

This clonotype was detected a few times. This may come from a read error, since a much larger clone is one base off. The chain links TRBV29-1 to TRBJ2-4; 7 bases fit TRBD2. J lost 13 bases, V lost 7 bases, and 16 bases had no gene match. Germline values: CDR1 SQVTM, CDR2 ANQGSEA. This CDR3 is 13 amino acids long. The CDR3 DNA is TGCAGCGCCTCTAGCGGTCCCTACAATGAGCAGTACTTC. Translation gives CSASSGPYNEQYF.

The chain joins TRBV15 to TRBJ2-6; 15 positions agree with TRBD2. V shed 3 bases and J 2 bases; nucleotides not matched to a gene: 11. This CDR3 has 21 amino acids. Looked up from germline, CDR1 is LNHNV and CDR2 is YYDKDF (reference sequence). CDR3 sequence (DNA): TGTGCCACCAGCAGCCTAGGACTAGCGGGAGGGCCGAGGCCTGGGGCCAACGTCCTGACTTTC. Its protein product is CATSSLGLAGGPRPGANVLTF.

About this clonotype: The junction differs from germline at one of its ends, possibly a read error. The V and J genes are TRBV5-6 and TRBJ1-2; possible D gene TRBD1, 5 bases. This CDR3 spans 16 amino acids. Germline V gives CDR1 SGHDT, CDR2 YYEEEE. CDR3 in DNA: TGTGCCAACAGCTTGGCCGAGAAAGGGACCGAGAATGGCTACACCTTC. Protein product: CANSLAEKGTENGYTF.

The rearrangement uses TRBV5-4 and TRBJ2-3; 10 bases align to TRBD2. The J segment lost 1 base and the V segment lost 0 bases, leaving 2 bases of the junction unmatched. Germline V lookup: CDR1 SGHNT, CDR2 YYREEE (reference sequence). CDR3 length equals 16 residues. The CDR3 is CASSLDLAGGTDTQYF. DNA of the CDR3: TGTGCCAGCAGCTTGGATCTAGCGGGGGGCACAGATACGCAGTATTTT.

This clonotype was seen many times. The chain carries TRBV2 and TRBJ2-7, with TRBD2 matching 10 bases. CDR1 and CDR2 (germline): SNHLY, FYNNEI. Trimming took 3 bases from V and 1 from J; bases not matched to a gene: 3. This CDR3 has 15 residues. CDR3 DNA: TGTGCCAGCAGTGAGGTAGCGGGGGGTTCCTACGAGCAGTACTTC. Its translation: CASSEVAGGSYEQYF.

In DNA, the CDR3 is TGTGCCAGCTCACCACGGTCGGGAGGATACACTGAAGCTTTCTTT. This gives the protein CASSPRSGGYTEAFF. The V call is TRBV18, the J call TRBJ1-1, with D unclear. Germline V gene lookup returns CDR1 KGHSH and CDR2 LQKENI. V was shortened by 1 base and J by 3 bases, with 12 bases between the two germline ends. The CDR3 is made up of 15 amino acids.

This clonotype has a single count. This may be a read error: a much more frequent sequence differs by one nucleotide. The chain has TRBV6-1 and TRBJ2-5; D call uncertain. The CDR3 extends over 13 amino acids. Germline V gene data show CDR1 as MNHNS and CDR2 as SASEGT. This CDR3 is CVSSEALGPTQYF. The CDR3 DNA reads TGTGTCAGCAGTGAAGCGCTGGGCCCGACCCAGTACTTC.

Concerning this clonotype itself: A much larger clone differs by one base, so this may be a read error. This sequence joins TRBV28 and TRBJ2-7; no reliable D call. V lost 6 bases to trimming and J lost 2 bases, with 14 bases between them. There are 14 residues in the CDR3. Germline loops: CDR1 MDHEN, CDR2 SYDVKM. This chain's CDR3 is CASRVQPSTYEQYF. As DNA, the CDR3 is TGTGCCAGCAGGGTGCAGCCCTCTACCTACGAGCAGTACTTC.

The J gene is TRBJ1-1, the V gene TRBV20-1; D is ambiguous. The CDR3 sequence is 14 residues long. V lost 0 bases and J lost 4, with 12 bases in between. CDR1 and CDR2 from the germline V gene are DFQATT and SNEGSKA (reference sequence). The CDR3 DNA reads TGCAGTGCTAGAGATCTCATAGGGCGCACTGAAGCTTTCTTT. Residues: CSARDLIGRTEAFF.